One T cell receptor beta chain is described in this entry. The antigen remains unidentified. CD8 cells classed as naive were CD45RO-negative and positively selected for CCR7, excluding terminally differentiated effector memory CD45RA+ cells. This sample is part of a study of shared clonotypes between healthy human individuals. Trimming removed 4 bases from V and 7 bases from J; junction bases left unmatched: 6. The germline V gene encodes CDR1 SGHNT and CDR2 YYREEE (reference sequence). The CDR3 contains 13 residues. Overall study findings and caveats: With a few donors compared, about 5.2% of naive CD4 clonotypes were shared.

Using immunoSEQ multiplex PCR, the repertoire was profiled, and TCRdb retains in-frame clones only, with some absent. The data contain 2 million to 2.5 million clones, approximately 94% of them singletons. Sample: naive CD8+ T cells from PBMCs. The clonotype comes from a man in his late teens or twenties in good health. Some clones in this sample may be carry-over from other donors' samples. This chain uses TRBV5-4 with TRBJ2-7, with 9 positions matching TRBD1. DNA for the CDR3: TGTGCCAGCAGCACCCGGACAGGGGTTGAGCAGTACTTC. Translated, it gives CASSTRTGVEQYF.